These 19 T cell receptor beta chains were sequenced from one sample in a study of shared clonotypes between healthy human individuals (dated by TCRdb to about 2020). Library prep was done by the immunoSEQ multiplex PCR assay. TCRdb stores this immuneACCESS table with in-frame sequences only. Part of the clones is absent; in the studies checked, under half of the shortfall reflects unresolved V genes, and no reason is known for the rest. Present in this sample are around 2.1 million clones, more than 90% of which were seen just once. The ten biggest clones cover about 0.13% of the sample. Source material: naive CD4+ T cells sorted from blood. Explained via the paper, the cell subset or site label denotes: CD45RA+ positively selected. These receptors were obtained from a man aged 18-30 years in good health.

Worth noting for this clone: Other nucleotide sequences in the sample specify the same CDR3. The rearrangement joins TRBV6-6 to TRBJ2-7, with 8 bases fitting TRBD1. Germline loops: CDR1 MNHNY, CDR2 SVGAGI (reference sequence). The CDR3 is 14 residues long. The ends lost 6 bases at V and 2 bases at J; junction bases unmatched: 6. CDR3 nucleotides: TGTGCCAGCAGCCCCGGGACAGGCCCCTACGAGCAGTACTTC. Protein sequence: CASSPGTGPYEQYF.

The chain links TRBV12-1 to TRBJ2-3. TRBV12-1 is a pseudogene segment. The CDR3 extends over 15 amino acids. The CDR3 here is CASSFVVGGTDTQYF. The DNA for the CDR3 is TGTGCCAGCAGCTTTGTGGTGGGGGGCACAGATACGCAGTATTTT.

This chain joins TRBV10-3 and TRBJ1-1, with TRBD1 matching 9 bases. The J segment lost 3 bases and the V segment lost 6 bases, leaving 2 bases of the junction unmatched. The CDR3 totals 13 residues. Looked up from germline, CDR1 is ENHRY and CDR2 is SYGVKD. The CDR3 region is CAIRWDRDTEAFF. Written as DNA, the CDR3 is TGTGCCATCAGATGGGACAGGGACACTGAAGCTTTCTTT.

The chain carries TRBV27 and TRBJ1-2; tentative D call: TRBD1 (6 bases). With 6 bases removed from V and 1 base from J, the gap between germline ends came to 15 bases. The CDR3 consists of 15 residues. Germline lookup yields CDR1 MNHEY and CDR2 SMNVEV (reference sequence). The CDR3 protein is CASSPYRENNYGYTF. The DNA for the CDR3 is TGTGCCAGCAGCCCTTACAGGGAGAATAACTATGGCTACACCTTC.

The chain links TRBV28 to TRBJ2-1; TRBD1 or TRBD2 may be the D gene (6 bases each). CDR3 length: 16 amino acids. The V end was cut by 3 bases, the J end by 0 bases, with 12 bases between. The germline gives CDR1 MDHEN, CDR2 SYDVKM. Here the CDR3 reads CASSFQGGSSYNEQFF. The DNA of the CDR3 is TGTGCCAGCAGTTTTCAAGGGGGGAGCTCCTACAATGAGCAGTTCTTC.

The V call is TRBV27, the J call TRBJ2-5; TRBD2 agrees at 8 bases. V gave up 5 bases and J gave up 4 bases; unmatched junction bases: 6. The CDR3 length is 14 residues. Germline CDR1 MNHEY, CDR2 SMNVEV (reference sequence). Written as DNA, the CDR3 is TGTGCCAGCAGTCGGGGGGGGGCCTCAGAGACCCAGTACTTC. Translation: CASSRGGASETQYF.

The genes are TRBV13 and TRBJ1-3; tentatively, D is TRBD1 (5 bases). Germline V gives CDR1 PRHDT, CDR2 FYEKMQ (reference sequence). Trimming shortened V by 2 bases and J by 0 bases, and 11 bases separated the two germline ends. The CDR3 length is 16 residues. In nucleotides, the CDR3 is TGTGCCAGCAGCTTAAGGGCCAGGGCCTCTGGAAACACCATATATTTT. Translated, it gives CASSLRARASGNTIYF.

This sequence joins TRBV28 and TRBJ1-2; 7 bases are a match to TRBD1. Germline assignment: CDR1 MDHEN and CDR2 SYDVKM. V shed 4 bases and J 4 bases; nucleotides not matched to a gene: 12. The CDR3 is 16 residues long. CDR3 region: CASSSTSRTGLYGYTF. CDR3 DNA: TGTGCCAGCAGTTCCACATCAAGGACAGGACTCTATGGCTACACCTTC.

The chain couples TRBV6-5 to TRBJ2-1; TRBD2 matches at 8 bases. The germline CDR1 and CDR2 sequences are MNHEY and SVGAGI. This CDR3 spans 15 amino acids. V shed 6 bases and J 0 bases; nucleotides not matched to a gene: 4. The CDR3 DNA is TGTGCCAGCAGGGGAAGCGGGAGCTCCTACAATGAGCAGTTCTTC. It encodes CASRGSGSSYNEQFF.

This chain links TRBV10-1 with TRBJ2-2; D is possibly TRBD1 (5 bases). The CDR3 runs 15 residues. Germline values: CDR1 WNHNN, CDR2 SYGVQD (reference sequence). Trimming removed 0 bases from V and 3 bases from J, with 8 bases in between. Here the CDR3 DNA reads TGCGCCAGCAGTGAGTCCCAGGGTGACACCGGGGAGCTGTTTTTT. This translates into CASSESQGDTGELFF.

The chain employs TRBV15 and TRBJ1-2; 11 nucleotides align to TRBD1. There are 18 residues in the CDR3. J was trimmed by 1 base and V by 3 bases; bases with no gene match: 10. The germline gives CDR1 LNHNV, CDR2 YYDKDF (reference sequence). CDR3 sequence: CATSSARDRGGGNYGYTF. CDR3 nucleotides: TGTGCCACCAGCAGTGCCCGGGACAGGGGGGGTGGTAACTATGGCTACACCTTC.

The chain couples TRBV6-1 to TRBJ1-1; D is perhaps TRBD1 (6 bases). The CDR3 loop spans 14 amino acids. Germline-derived CDR1 and CDR2 are MNHNS and SASEGT. Trimming left V 6 bases short and J 0 bases short, with 11 bases between. CDR3 DNA: TGTGCCAGCAGGCAGGGGCCCATGAACACTGAAGCTTTCTTT. Amino acids: CASRQGPMNTEAFF.

The V call is TRBV7-2, the J call TRBJ2-7, with D unresolved. Trimming took off 2 bases at V and 0 bases at J, with 8 bases between the two ends. The CDR3 sequence is 14 residues long. In germline, CDR1 is SGHTA, CDR2 FQGNSA. The CDR3 DNA is TGTGCCAGCAGCTTAACGTTCAGCTCCTACGAGCAGTACTTC. Protein: CASSLTFSSYEQYF.

This clone was recorded once. The V call is TRBV5-1, the J call TRBJ1-5, with TRBD1 matching over 8 bases. This CDR3 is built from 15 residues. The V gene end was trimmed by 1 base and the J gene end by 9 bases; junction bases not matched to a gene: 9. Germline-derived CDR1 and CDR2 are SGHRS and YFSETQ. The CDR3 spells CASSLMGQDNGPQHF. As DNA, the CDR3 is TGCGCCAGCAGCTTGATGGGACAGGACAACGGGCCCCAGCATTTT.

The chain combines TRBV5-6 with TRBJ1-1; D may be TRBD1 (5 bases). CDR1 is SGHDT, CDR2 YYEEEE, per germline. V lost 0 bases and J 2 bases, leaving 17 bases between the germline ends. The CDR3 runs 17 residues. The CDR3 loop reads CASSLVASMGGNTEAFF. In DNA form, the CDR3 reads TGTGCCAGCAGCTTGGTGGCTTCCATGGGGGGAAACACTGAAGCTTTCTTT.

This clone was seen a handful of times. This chain connects TRBV6-5 to TRBJ1-2; D possibly corresponds to TRBD1 (6 bases). Germline loops: CDR1 MNHEY, CDR2 SVGAGI. V lost 2 bases to trimming and J lost 4 bases, with 11 bases between them. The CDR3 is 14 residues long. CDR3 nucleotides: TGTGCCAGCAGTTACGACGGGGGCGGCTATGGCTACACCTTC. It yields the protein CASSYDGGGYGYTF.

The rearrangement links TRBV7-2 to TRBJ2-7; TRBD2 matches 11 bases. The CDR3 runs 14 residues. V was clipped by 6 bases and J by 3 bases; unmatched bases: 4. The germline gives CDR1 SGHTA, CDR2 FQGNSA. CDR3 protein: CASRDTSGSYEQYF. The CDR3 DNA reads TGTGCCAGCAGGGATACTAGCGGGAGCTACGAGCAGTACTTC.

V usage is TRBV5-8 and J usage is TRBJ2-7; 11 bases fit TRBD2. V was pared by 4 bases and J by 6 bases, with 9 bases of the junction left unmatched. This CDR3 region has 15 residues. The germline CDR1 and CDR2 sequences are SGHTS and YDEGEE. The DNA for the CDR3 is TGTGCCAGCAGCCGGACTAGCGGGCCCCTCTCCGAGCAGTACTTC. It is translated as CASSRTSGPLSEQYF. Combining the CDR3 with reference TRBV5-8 and TRBJ2-7 gives the whole variable domain EAGVTQSPTHLIKTRGQQATLRCSPISGHTSVYWYQQALGLGLQFLLWYDEGEERNRGNFPPRFSGRQFPNYSSELNVNALELEDSALYLCASSRTSGPLSEQYFGPGTRLTVT.

V and J are TRBV6-1 and TRBJ1-1, with 8 bases matching TRBD1. The CDR3 contains 14 residues. CDR1 and CDR2 (germline): MNHNS, SASEGT. The V and J ends lost 6 bases and 0 bases, in that order; junction bases with no gene match: 3. The CDR3 DNA reads as TGTGCCAGCAGAGAGGGACAGGTGAACACTGAAGCTTTCTTT. Its translation: CASREGQVNTEAFF.